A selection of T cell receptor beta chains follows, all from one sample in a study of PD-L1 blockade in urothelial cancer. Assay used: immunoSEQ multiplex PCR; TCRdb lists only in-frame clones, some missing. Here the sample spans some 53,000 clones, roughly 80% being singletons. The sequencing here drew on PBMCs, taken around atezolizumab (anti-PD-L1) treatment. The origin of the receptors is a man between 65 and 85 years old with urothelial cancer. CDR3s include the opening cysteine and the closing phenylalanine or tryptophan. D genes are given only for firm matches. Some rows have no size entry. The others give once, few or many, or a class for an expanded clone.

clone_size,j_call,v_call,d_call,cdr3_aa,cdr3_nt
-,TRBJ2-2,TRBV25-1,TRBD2,CASSECAGVWTGELFF,TGTGCCAGCAGTGAATGCGCGGGAGTGTGGACCGGGGAGCTGTTTTTT
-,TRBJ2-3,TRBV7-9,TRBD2,CASSPLLAGVSDTQYF,TGTGCCAGCAGCCCCTTACTAGCGGGGGTGTCAGATACGCAGTATTTT
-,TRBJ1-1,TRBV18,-,CASSPIKGGSTEAFF,TGTGCCAGCTCACCAATAAAGGGAGGGAGCACTGAAGCTTTCTTT
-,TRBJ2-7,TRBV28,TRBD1,CASRGPGQGGSRLTISYEQYF,TGTGCCAGCAGGGGACCGGGACAGGGCGGTTCTAGGCTAACGATAAGCTACGAGCAGTACTTC
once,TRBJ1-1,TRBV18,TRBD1,CASSPGIKGAAEAFF,TGTGCCAGCTCACCAGGGATCAAGGGGGCGGCTGAAGCTTTCTTT
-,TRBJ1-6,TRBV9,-,CASSSRPSDTRTHSPLHF,TGTGCCAGCAGCTCGCGTCCCTCGGACACTCGTACTCATTCACCCCTCCACTTT
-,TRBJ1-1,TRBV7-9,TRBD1,CASSPPSGGTEAFF,TGTGCCAGCAGCCCGCCCTCAGGGGGGACTGAAGCTTTCTTT
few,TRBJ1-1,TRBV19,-,CASSHQMNTEAFF,TGTGCCAGTAGTCACCAGATGAACACTGAAGCTTTCTTT
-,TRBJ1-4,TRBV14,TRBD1,CASSPWDRGSEKLFF,TGTGCCAGCAGCCCATGGGACAGGGGGAGTGAAAAACTGTTTTTT
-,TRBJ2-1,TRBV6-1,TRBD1,CASMDRGRDEQFF,TGTGCCAGCATGGACAGGGGGCGAGATGAGCAGTTCTTC
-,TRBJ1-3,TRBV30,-,CAWAPGHSLSGNTIYF,TGTGCCTGGGCGCCGGGACACTCCTTATCTGGAAACACCATATATTTT
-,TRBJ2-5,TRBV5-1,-,CASNWAGEETQYF,TGCGCCAGCAACTGGGCAGGGGAAGAGACCCAGTACTTC
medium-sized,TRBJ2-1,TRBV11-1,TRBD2,CASSLRTSGYPYNEQFF,TGTGCCAGCAGCCTCAGGACTAGCGGGTATCCCTACAATGAGCAGTTCTTC
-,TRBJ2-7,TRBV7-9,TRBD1,CASSHSHRGVYEQYF,TGTGCCAGCAGCCATTCACACAGGGGGGTCTACGAGCAGTACTTC
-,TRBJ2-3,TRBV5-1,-,CASSLVLLGTDTQYF,TGCGCCAGCAGCTTGGTACTCCTTGGCACAGATACGCAGTATTTT
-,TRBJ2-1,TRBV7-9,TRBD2,CASSERLAGVFSEQFF,TGTGCCAGCAGCGAACGTCTAGCGGGAGTTTTCTCTGAGCAGTTCTTC
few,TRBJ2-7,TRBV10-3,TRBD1,CAIMAGQGAFGEQYF,TGTGCCATCATGGCAGGGCAGGGGGCCTTCGGCGAGCAGTACTTC
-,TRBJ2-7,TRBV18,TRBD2,CASSFSAGGTFLQPEQYF,TGTGCCAGCTCATTTTCAGCGGGAGGAACCTTCCTTCAGCCCGAGCAGTACTTC
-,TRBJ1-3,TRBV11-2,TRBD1,CASSLVVGQGAPIYF,TGTGCCAGCAGCTTAGTGGTGGGCCAGGGGGCCCCCATATATTTT
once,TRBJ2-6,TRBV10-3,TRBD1,CAISRDRGSGANVLTF,TGTGCCATCAGTAGAGACAGGGGCTCTGGGGCCAACGTCCTGACTTTC
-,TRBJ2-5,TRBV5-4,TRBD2,CASNGRGRGGRETQYF,TGTGCCAGCAACGGCCGGGGGCGGGGGGGCCGAGAGACCCAGTACTTC
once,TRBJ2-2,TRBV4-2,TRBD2,CASSQGLAGVTGELFF,TGTGCCAGCAGCCAAGGACTAGCGGGGGTCACCGGGGAGCTGTTTTTT
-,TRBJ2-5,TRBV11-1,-,CASSLAQLASPVRETQYF,TGTGCCAGCAGCTTAGCGCAACTAGCTTCTCCCGTGAGGGAGACCCAGTACTTC
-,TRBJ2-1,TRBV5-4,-,CASSSPRRRGSSYNEQFF,TGTGCCAGCAGCTCTCCACGGCGCAGGGGTAGCTCCTACAATGAGCAGTTCTTC
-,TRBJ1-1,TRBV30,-,CAWSVLGGTEAFF,TGTGCCTGGAGTGTTTTGGGCGGGACTGAAGCTTTCTTT
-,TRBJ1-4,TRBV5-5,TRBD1,CASRGGQGANNEKLFF,TGTGCCAGCAGAGGCGGACAGGGGGCGAATAATGAAAAACTGTTTTTT
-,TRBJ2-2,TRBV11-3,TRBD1,CASSQDRANTGELFF,TGTGCCAGCAGCCAAGACAGGGCGAACACCGGGGAGCTGTTTTTT
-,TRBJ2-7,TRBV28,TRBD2,CASSLLAGGSYEQYF,TGTGCCAGCAGTTTGTTAGCGGGAGGGTCCTACGAGCAGTACTTC
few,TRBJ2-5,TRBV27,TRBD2,CATNRGGGLETQYF,TGTGCCACAAATCGCGGGGGGGGGCTGGAGACCCAGTACTTC
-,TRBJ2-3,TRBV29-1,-,CSVPGPGGGTDTQYF,TGCAGCGTTCCTGGGCCAGGAGGAGGCACAGATACGCAGTATTTT
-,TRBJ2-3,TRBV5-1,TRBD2,CASSLRTFSRTSGAGGTDTQYF,TGCGCCAGCAGCTTACGTACTTTCTCCCGGACTAGCGGGGCCGGGGGTACAGATACGCAGTATTTT
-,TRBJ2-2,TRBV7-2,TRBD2,CASSLWTSGRTGELFF,TGTGCCAGCAGCTTGTGGACTAGCGGGAGGACCGGGGAGCTGTTTTTT
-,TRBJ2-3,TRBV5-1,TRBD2,CASSLTLSGGATDTQYF,TGCGCCAGCAGCCTAACCCTTAGCGGGGGGGCCACAGATACGCAGTATTTT
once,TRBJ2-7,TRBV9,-,CASSATPWDTYEQYF,TGTGCCAGCAGCGCCACCCCATGGGACACCTACGAGCAGTACTTC
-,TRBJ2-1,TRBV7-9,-,CASSPPGNSYNEQFF,TGTGCCAGCAGCCCCCCGGGGAACTCCTACAATGAGCAGTTCTTC
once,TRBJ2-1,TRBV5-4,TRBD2,CASSNPSGGRLNEQFF,TGTGCCAGCAGCAATCCTAGCGGAGGGAGGCTCAATGAGCAGTTCTTC
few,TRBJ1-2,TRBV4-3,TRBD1,CASSQEAGQAGYGYTF,TGCGCCAGCAGCCAAGAGGCCGGACAGGCTGGCTATGGCTACACCTTC
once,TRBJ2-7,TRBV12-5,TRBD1,CASGLATGSGEQYF,TGTGCTAGTGGTCTCGCGACAGGGTCTGGCGAGCAGTACTTC
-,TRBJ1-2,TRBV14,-,CASSQEGAGDYTF,TGTGCCAGCAGCCAAGAAGGCGCGGGGGACTACACCTTC